The text below deals with one T cell receptor (beta chain). The antigen is not known. This sample stems from a study of PD-1 blockade in classical Hodgkin lymphoma. Study conclusions and caveats: Relative to healthy donors, newly diagnosed patients reportedly had lower baseline TCR diversity, which was reported as lower still in relapsed/refractory patients.

Brentuximab vedotin exposure varied, and every patient relapsed after autologous stem cell transplantation. Per the germline V gene, CDR1 is SEHNR and CDR2 is FQNEAQ (reference sequence). This CDR3 has 16 amino acids. J was trimmed by 9 bases and V by 1 base; bases with no gene match: 12. Measured with immunoSEQ multiplex PCR; TCRdb has only the in-frame clones, and not every one. The sample records roughly 60,000 clones, more than 75% being singletons. J is TRBJ1-5 and V is TRBV7-9, with TRBD1 matching over 7 bases. The receptor's source is a human donor with classical Hodgkin lymphoma. This sample comprised peripheral blood mononuclear cells (PBMCs), obtained before the second cycle of nivolumab. The CDR3 DNA follows: TGTGCCAGCAGCTTAGACCGGGACAGTTGGGCGGGGCCCCAGCATTTT. Translated, it gives CASSLDRDSWAGPQHF.